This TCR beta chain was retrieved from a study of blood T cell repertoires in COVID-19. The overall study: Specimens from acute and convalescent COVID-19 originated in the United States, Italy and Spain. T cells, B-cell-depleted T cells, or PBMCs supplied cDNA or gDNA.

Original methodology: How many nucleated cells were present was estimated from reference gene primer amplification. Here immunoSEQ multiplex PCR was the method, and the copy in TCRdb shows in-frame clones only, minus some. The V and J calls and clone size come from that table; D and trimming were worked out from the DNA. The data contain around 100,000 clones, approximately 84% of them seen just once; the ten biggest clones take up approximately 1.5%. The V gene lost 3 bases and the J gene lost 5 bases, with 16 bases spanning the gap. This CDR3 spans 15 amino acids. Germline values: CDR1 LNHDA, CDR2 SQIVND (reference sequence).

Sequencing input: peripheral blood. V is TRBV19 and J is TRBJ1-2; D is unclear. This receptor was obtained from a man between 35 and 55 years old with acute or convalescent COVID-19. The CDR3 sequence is CASSIMSGAEYGYTF. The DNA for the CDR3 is TGTGCCAGTAGTATCATGAGCGGAGCTGAGTATGGCTACACCTTC.